This paragraph covers one T cell receptor beta chain sequence. The CDR3 has 15 residues. CDR1 is SGHTA, CDR2 FQGTGA, per germline. Trimming stripped 0 bases from V and 2 bases from J, with 9 bases between. This specimen belongs to a study of blood T cell repertoires in COVID-19. Looking at the study overall: Material from acute and convalescent COVID-19 was sourced from the United States, Italy and Spain. The analysed material was cDNA or gDNA that came from T cells, B-cell-depleted T cells, or PBMCs.

Methods used by the authors: Using reference gene primer amplification, nucleated cell counts were estimated. Some clones are missing from TCRdb's copy, which holds only in-frame ones; the method was immunoSEQ multiplex PCR. V, J and clone size were drawn from that table, and D and trimming were deduced from the DNA. This sample yields 85,000 to 90,000 clones, of which 75% to 90% are seen a single time; about a sixth belongs to the top ten. The specimen was peripheral blood. This receptor was identified in a woman of 80 years or more with active or convalescent COVID-19. The chain carries TRBV7-3 and TRBJ2-3; D is undetermined. The CDR3 DNA reads as TGTGCCAGCAGCTTAACCCTGACTGACACAGATACGCAGTATTTT. Its translation: CASSLTLTDTDTQYF.